The T cell receptor beta chain described here comes from a study of blood T cell repertoires in COVID-19. Data came from immunoSEQ multiplex PCR; TCRdb stores just in-frame clones and leaves some out. The sample yields under 200,000 clones, approximately 80% seen once. The sequenced sample consisted of peripheral blood. This clonotype was sampled from a woman in her sixties with acute or convalescent COVID-19.

CDR3 DNA sequence: TGTGCCAGCAGCTCCGCTGGGGCCCGCACAGATACGCAGTATTTT. Protein: CASSSAGARTDTQYF. The chain couples TRBV28 to TRBJ2-3, with D perhaps TRBD1 (5 bases). Germline CDR1 is MDHEN and CDR2 is SYDVKM. The CDR3 runs 15 residues. V was shortened by 6 bases and J by 1 base, with 14 bases between the two germline ends.